This entry features one TCR beta chain sequence. Its antigen is as yet unknown. The sample originates from a study of T-cell memory formation after mild COVID-19. Study-level results: Clones that contracted from day 15 to 85 were balanced CD4/CD8, while later expanders leaned CD4+.

CDR3 length: 12 amino acids. TCRdb re-called the 5' RACE reads through MiXCR, storing one row per CDR3 protein. This table has some 450,000 distinct CDR3 sequences, under 20% appearing once. V is TRBV12-1 and J is TRBJ2-7. TRBV12-1 counts as a pseudogene. Sequenced: PBMCs or a T cell subset sorted from them (not recorded which). The clonotype comes from a man aged 18-30 years who had mild COVID-19 (a few samples of this study predate the infection). Cell type and time point are not known. The CDR3, as DNA: TGTGCCAGCAGCTTCGCAGGGTGCGAGCAGTACGTC. Translated, it gives CASSFAGCEQYV.